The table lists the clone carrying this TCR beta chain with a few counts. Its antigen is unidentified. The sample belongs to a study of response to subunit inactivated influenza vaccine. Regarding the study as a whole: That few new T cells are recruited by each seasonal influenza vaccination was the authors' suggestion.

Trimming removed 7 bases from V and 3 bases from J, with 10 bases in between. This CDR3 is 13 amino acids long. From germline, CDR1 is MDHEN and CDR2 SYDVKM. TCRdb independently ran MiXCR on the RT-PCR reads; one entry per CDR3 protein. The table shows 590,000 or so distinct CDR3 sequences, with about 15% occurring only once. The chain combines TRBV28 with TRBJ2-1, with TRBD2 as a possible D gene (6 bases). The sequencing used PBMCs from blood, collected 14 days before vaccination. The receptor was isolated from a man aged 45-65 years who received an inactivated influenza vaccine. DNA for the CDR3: TGTGCCAGCATGGGACTCCACTACAATGAGCAGTTCTTC. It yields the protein CASMGLHYNEQFF. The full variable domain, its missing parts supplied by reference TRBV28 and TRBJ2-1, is DVKVTQSSRYLVKRTGEKVFLECVQDMDHENMFWYRQDPGLGLRLIYFSYDVKMKEKGDIPEGYSVSREKKERFSLILESASTNQTSMYLCASMGLHYNEQFFGPGTRLTVL.